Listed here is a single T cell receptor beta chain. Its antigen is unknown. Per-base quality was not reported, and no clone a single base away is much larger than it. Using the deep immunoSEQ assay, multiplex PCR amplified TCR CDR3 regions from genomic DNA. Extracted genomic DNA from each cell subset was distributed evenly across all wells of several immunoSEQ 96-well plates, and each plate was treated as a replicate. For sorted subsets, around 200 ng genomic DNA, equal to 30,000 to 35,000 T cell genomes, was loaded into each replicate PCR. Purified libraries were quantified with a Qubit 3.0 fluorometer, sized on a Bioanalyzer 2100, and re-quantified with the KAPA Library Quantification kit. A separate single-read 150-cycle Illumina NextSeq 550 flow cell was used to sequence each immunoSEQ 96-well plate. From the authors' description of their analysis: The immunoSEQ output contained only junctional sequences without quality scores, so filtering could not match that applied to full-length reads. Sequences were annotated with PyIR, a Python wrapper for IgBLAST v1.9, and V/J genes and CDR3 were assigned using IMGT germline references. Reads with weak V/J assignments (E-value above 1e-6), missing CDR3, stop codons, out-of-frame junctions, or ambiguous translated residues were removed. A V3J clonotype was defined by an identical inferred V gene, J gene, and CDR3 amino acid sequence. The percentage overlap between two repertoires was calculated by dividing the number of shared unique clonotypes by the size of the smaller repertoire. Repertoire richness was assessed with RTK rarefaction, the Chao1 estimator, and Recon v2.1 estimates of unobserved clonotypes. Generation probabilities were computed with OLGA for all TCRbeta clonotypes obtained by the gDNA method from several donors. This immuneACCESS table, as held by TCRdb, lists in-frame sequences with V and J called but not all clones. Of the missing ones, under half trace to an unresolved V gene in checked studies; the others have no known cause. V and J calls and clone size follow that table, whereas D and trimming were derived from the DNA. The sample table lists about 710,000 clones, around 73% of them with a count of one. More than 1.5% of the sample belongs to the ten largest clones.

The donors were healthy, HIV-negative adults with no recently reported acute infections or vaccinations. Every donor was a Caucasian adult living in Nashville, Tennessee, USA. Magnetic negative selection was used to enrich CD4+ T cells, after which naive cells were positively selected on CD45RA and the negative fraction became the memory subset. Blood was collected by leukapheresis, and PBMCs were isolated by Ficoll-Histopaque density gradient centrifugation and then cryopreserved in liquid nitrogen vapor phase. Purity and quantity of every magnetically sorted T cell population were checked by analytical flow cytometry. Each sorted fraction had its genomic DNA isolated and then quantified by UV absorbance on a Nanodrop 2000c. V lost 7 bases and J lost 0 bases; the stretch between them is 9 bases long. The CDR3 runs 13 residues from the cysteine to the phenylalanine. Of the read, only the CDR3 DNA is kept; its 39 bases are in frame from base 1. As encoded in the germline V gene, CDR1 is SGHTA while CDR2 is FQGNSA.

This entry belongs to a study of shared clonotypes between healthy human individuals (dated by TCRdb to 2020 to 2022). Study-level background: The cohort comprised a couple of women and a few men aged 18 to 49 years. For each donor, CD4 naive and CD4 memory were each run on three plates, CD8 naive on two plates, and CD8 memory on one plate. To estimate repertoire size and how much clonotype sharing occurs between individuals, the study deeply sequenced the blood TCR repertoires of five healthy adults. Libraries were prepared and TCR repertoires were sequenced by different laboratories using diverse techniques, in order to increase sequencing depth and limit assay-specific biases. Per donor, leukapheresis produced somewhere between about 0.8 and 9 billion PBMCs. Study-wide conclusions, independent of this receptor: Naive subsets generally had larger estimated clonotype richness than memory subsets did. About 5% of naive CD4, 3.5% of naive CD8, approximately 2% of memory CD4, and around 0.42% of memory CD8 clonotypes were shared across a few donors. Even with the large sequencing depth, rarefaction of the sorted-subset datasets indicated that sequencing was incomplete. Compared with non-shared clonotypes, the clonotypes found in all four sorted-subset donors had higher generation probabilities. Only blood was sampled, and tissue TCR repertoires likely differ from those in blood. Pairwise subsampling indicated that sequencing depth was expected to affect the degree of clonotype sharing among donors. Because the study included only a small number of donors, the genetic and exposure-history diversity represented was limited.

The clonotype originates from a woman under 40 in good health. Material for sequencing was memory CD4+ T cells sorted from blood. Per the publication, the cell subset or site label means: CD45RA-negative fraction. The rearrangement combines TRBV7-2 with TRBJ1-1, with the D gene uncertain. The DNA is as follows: TGTGCCAGCACCCCCGTATTGAACACTGAAGCTTTCTTT. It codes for CASTPVLNTEAFF.